These 14 T cell receptor beta chains share one sample of origin, sequenced in a study of blood T cell repertoires in COVID-19. Sequencing used immunoSEQ multiplex PCR; TCRdb keeps in-frame clones, though not all of them. Of about 110,000 clones listed, 80% were seen once; the top ten hold over 4%. The sample comprised peripheral blood. The source of these receptors is a man between 65 and 79 years old with acute or convalescent COVID-19.

The chain employs TRBV2 and TRBJ1-2, with no clear D. CDR3 length: 13 residues. The V gene's germline CDR1 is SNHLY and CDR2 FYNNEI. V was clipped by 6 bases and J by 1 base, with 9 bases between them. Here the CDR3 reads CASRWESNYGYTF. In nucleotides, the CDR3 is TGTGCCAGCAGATGGGAGAGTAACTATGGCTACACCTTC.

The genes are TRBV24-1 and TRBJ1-1; no reliable D call. The CDR3 length is 16 residues. V was trimmed by 0 bases and J by 1 base, leaving 11 bases between them. CDR1 and CDR2 (germline): KGHDR, SFDVKD. The CDR3 coding sequence is TGTGCCACCAGTGATTTGCGAAAAGCCTGGAACACTGAAGCTTTCTTT. Protein: CATSDLRKAWNTEAFF.

This clone was recorded only once. The chain joins TRBV5-1 to TRBJ2-3; D remains unclear. The CDR3 contains 12 residues. The V gene's germline CDR1 is SGHRS and CDR2 YFSETQ. Trimming removed 5 bases at V and 4 bases at J, with 8 bases between. CDR3 sequence: CASRPTSDTQYF. Written as DNA, the CDR3 is TGCGCCAGCAGGCCGACATCAGATACGCAGTATTTT. Together with reference TRBV5-1 and TRBJ2-3, the CDR3 gives the full variable domain: KAGVTQTPRYLIKTRGQQVTLSCSPISGHRSVSWYQQTPGQGLQFLFEYFSETQRNKGNFPGRFSGRQFSNSRSEMNVSTLELGDSALYLCASRPTSDTQYFGPGTRLTVL.

This clone was seen a handful of times. This chain uses TRBV18 with TRBJ1-2, with TRBD1 identical over 7 bases. CDR3 size: 14 residues. The V gene's germline CDR1 is KGHSH and CDR2 LQKENI. The J segment lost 5 bases and the V segment lost 5 bases, leaving 8 bases of the junction unmatched. CDR3 in DNA: TGTGCCAGCTCATCGACAGGGCAGTGGTATGGCTACACCTTC. Its protein is CASSSTGQWYGYTF.

The chain links TRBV4-1 to TRBJ1-3; D is possibly TRBD1 (5 bases). Trimming pared 3 bases from V and 0 bases from J, leaving 9 bases between. The CDR3 is 15 amino acids. The V gene's germline CDR1 is MGHRA and CDR2 YSYEKL. CDR3 DNA: TGCGCCAGCAGCCAGGGACTCCACTCTGGAAACACCATATATTTT. Its protein product is CASSQGLHSGNTIYF.

The chain combines TRBV9 with TRBJ2-1; D uncertain. Looked up from germline, CDR1 is SGDLS and CDR2 is YYNGEE. CDR3 length: 15 residues. Trimming removed 0 bases at V and 3 bases at J, with 10 bases between. The CDR3 loop reads CASSVATMIYNEQFF. In nucleotides, the CDR3 is TGTGCCAGCAGCGTAGCTACGATGATCTACAATGAGCAGTTCTTC.

This chain connects TRBV6-5 to TRBJ1-1; no firm D call. Germline V gene lookup returns CDR1 MNHEY and CDR2 SVGAGI. Trimming took 2 bases from V and 8 from J, leaving 6 bases between them. The CDR3 length is 11 residues. The CDR3 DNA follows: TGTGCCAGCAGTTACGAGAGGGAAGCTTTCTTT. It specifies CASSYEREAFF.

V is TRBV12-1 and J is TRBJ2-3; no DNA check was done on the table's D call, TRBD2. TRBV12-1 has pseudogene status. The CDR3 contains 17 residues. CDR3 nucleotide sequence: TGTGCCAGCAGCTTAAGCGCCCAAGCGGGGTTCGCAGATACGCAGTATTTT. Residues: CASSLSAQAGFADTQYF.

This clone was observed a single time. This chain joins TRBV5-4 and TRBJ2-2, with a possible D match to TRBD1 (6 bases). CDR1 and CDR2 (germline): SGHNT, YYREEE (reference sequence). V gave up 0 bases and J gave up 6 bases, with 9 bases separating them. This CDR3 is built from 14 residues. The CDR3 is CASSLDQGPGELFF. CDR3 DNA sequence: TGTGCCAGCAGCTTGGACCAGGGGCCCGGGGAGCTGTTTTTT.

V is TRBV6-2 or TRBV6-3 and J is TRBJ2-1; no firm D call. There are 10 residues in the CDR3. The V end lost 4 bases, the J end lost 12 bases, and 7 bases lay between the germline ends. Germline CDR1 MNHEY, CDR2 SVGEGT. The CDR3: CASSSTRQFF. CDR3 DNA sequence: TGTGCCAGCAGTTCCACACGGCAGTTCTTC.

This clone came up many times. J is TRBJ1-1 and V is TRBV6-1, with D unclear. The V end was cut by 2 bases, the J end by 2 bases, with 18 bases between. Germline V lookup: CDR1 MNHNS, CDR2 SASEGT. The CDR3 is 17 amino acids. The CDR3 DNA sequence: TGTGCCAGCAGTGAAAACATTTTGGTGCAGGCTAACACTGAAGCTTTCTTT. It translates to CASSENILVQANTEAFF.

The J gene is TRBJ1-3, the V gene TRBV5-1; D unclear. CDR1 SGHRS and CDR2 YFSETQ come from the germline V gene. The length of the CDR3 is 14 residues. With 4 bases removed from V and 3 bases from J, the gap between germline ends came to 11 bases. Here the CDR3 reads CASSPREFGNTIYF. The DNA of the CDR3 is TGCGCCAGCAGCCCCCGTGAGTTTGGAAACACCATATATTTT.

This clone was seen only once. V is TRBV2 and J is TRBJ1-2; 12 bases line up with TRBD1. V lost 7 bases and J lost 7; bases outside the gene matches: 4. The CDR3 totals 13 residues. From germline, CDR1 is SNHLY and CDR2 FYNNEI. Written as DNA, the CDR3 is TGTGCCAGCACCGGGACAGGGGGCTCTGGCTACACCTTC. Protein product: CASTGTGGSGYTF.

This clone has a single count. J is TRBJ1-2 and V is TRBV2, with a tentative D call TRBD1 (6 bases). The ends were cut back, 6 bases at V and 2 bases at J, with 13 bases in the middle. CDR3 size: 14 residues. The V gene's germline CDR1 is SNHLY and CDR2 FYNNEI. The chain's CDR3 is CASSSGDANYGYTF. The CDR3 DNA reads as TGTGCCAGCAGCTCAGGGGACGCCAACTATGGCTACACCTTC.